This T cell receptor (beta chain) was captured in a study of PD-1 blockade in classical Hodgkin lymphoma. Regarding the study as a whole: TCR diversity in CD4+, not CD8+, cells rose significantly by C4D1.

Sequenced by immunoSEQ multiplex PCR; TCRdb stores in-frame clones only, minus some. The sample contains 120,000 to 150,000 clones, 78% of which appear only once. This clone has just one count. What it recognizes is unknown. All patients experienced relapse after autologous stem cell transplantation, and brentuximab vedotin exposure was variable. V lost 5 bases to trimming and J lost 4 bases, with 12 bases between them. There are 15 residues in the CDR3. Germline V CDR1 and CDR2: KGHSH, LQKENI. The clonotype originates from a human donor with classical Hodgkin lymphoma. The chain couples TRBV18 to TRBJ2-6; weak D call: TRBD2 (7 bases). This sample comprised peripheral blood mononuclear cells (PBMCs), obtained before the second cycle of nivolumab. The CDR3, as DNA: TGTGCCAGCTCAACCGGGGGGCCCGGGGCCAACGTCCTGACTTTC. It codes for CASSTGGPGANVLTF. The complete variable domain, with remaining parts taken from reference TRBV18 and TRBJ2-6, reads NAGVMQNPRHLVRRRGQEARLRCSPMKGHSHVYWYRQLPEEGLKFMVYLQKENIIDESGMPKERFSAEFPKEGPSILRIQQVVRGDSAAYFCASSTGGPGANVLTFGAGSRLTVL.